This entry lists 27 T cell receptor beta chains sequenced from one sample in a study of cytomegalovirus exposure and HLA in healthy donors. PCR involved 60 Vbeta and 13 Jbeta primers. Clones were read by immunoSEQ multiplex PCR, and TCRdb kept only the in-frame ones, dropping some. The sample shows 130,000 to 150,000 clones, 73% of them seen only once. Sequenced material: PBMCs. These receptors were obtained from a human donor in good health.

The J gene is TRBJ1-2, the V gene TRBV7-9; D is perhaps TRBD1 (6 bases). Trimming removed 5 bases at V and 3 bases at J, with 10 bases between. Germline-derived CDR1 and CDR2 are SEHNR and FQNEAQ (reference sequence). This CDR3 comprises 13 residues. CDR3 nucleotides: TGTGCCAGCAGCCCTACAGGGTACTATGGCTACACCTTC. Its protein product is CASSPTGYYGYTF. Supplemented by reference TRBV7-9 and TRBJ1-2, the full variable domain reads DTGVSQNPRHKITKRGQNVTFRCDPISEHNRLYWYRQTLGQGPEFLTYFQNEAQLEKSRLLSDRFSAERPKGSFSTLEIQRTEQGDSAMYLCASSPTGYYGYTFGSGTRLTVV.

The chain carries TRBV16 and TRBJ2-5, with 13 bases identical to TRBD2. CDR1 and CDR2 from the germline V gene are KGHSY and FQNENV. J gave up 3 bases and V 2 bases, and 0 bases lay outside the gene matches. The CDR3 runs 15 residues. This chain's CDR3 is CASSQGTSGEETQYF. The CDR3 DNA is TGTGCCAGCAGCCAAGGGACTAGCGGGGAAGAGACCCAGTACTTC. The full variable domain, completed using reference TRBV16 and TRBJ2-5, is GEEVAQTPKHLVRGEGQKAKLYCAPIKGHSYVFWYQQVLKNEFKFLISFQNENVFDETGMPKERFSAKCLPNSPCSLEIQATKLEDSAVYFCASSQGTSGEETQYFGPGTRLLVL.

This clone occurred a few times. This sequence joins TRBV11-3 and TRBJ2-1; TRBD2 agrees at 13 bases. The CDR3 sequence is 18 residues long. Per the germline V gene, CDR1 is SGHNT and CDR2 is YENEEA. V shed 5 bases and J 2 bases; nucleotides not matched to a gene: 9. The CDR3, as DNA: TGTGCCAGCAGCCCCGGACTAGCGGGAGTAGGGACCTACAATGAGCAGTTCTTC. It yields the protein CASSPGLAGVGTYNEQFF.

This clone turned up a few times. One end of the junction does not line up with germline, which may come from a read error. This chain joins TRBV7-9 and TRBJ2-7, with 15 positions matching TRBD2. The CDR3 covers 16 residues. The germline V gene encodes CDR1 SEHNR and CDR2 FQNEAQ (reference sequence). CDR3 DNA: TGTGCCAGCAGTTTAGTAGGGACTAGCGGGAGGAACGAGCAGTACTTC. Its translation: CASSLVGTSGRNEQYF.

This chain joins TRBV9 and TRBJ1-2, with 8 bases lining up with TRBD1. The CDR3 extends over 14 amino acids. The germline V gene has CDR1 SGDLS and CDR2 YYNGEE. Trimming cost V 3 bases and J 2 bases; bases outside gene matches: 3. Here the CDR3 DNA reads TGTGCCAGCAGCGGACAGGGGTTCAACTATGGCTACACCTTC. This translates into CASSGQGFNYGYTF.

The chain recombines TRBV6-5 with TRBJ2-1; tentative D call: TRBD2 (8 bases). The CDR3 spans 14 residues. Per germline, CDR1 MNHEY and CDR2 SVGAGI. V was cut by 6 bases and J by 13 bases, with 22 bases left in between. Here the CDR3 reads CASRPTGYGRGQFF. CDR3 nucleotides: TGTGCCAGCAGACCGACAGGGTACGGGAGGGGTCAGTTCTTC.

This chain connects TRBV19 to TRBJ1-1, with 7 bases fitting TRBD1. The CDR3 consists of 12 residues. Germline V gene data show CDR1 as LNHDA and CDR2 as SQIVND (reference sequence). The trim removed 4 bases at V and 9 bases at J, leaving 5 bases unmatched. CDR3 sequence (DNA): TGTGCCAGTAGTACCCGGGACAGCAAAGCTTTCTTT. It yields the protein CASSTRDSKAFF.

The genes are TRBV28 and TRBJ1-2; D possibly corresponds to TRBD1 (5 bases). This CDR3 region has 16 residues. V dropped 5 bases and J dropped 0 bases, with 16 bases sitting between them. From germline, CDR1 is MDHEN and CDR2 SYDVKM. The CDR3 region is CASSLVGDSPNYGYTF. The DNA of the CDR3 is TGTGCCAGCAGTCTGGTCGGGGACTCCCCTAACTATGGCTACACCTTC.

V gene TRBV11-2 combines with J gene TRBJ2-1; 13 bases are shared with TRBD2. The CDR3 extends over 17 amino acids. Germline CDR1 SGHAT, CDR2 FQNNGV. The V gene end was trimmed by 0 bases and the J gene end by 4 bases; junction bases not matched to a gene: 3. The CDR3 sequence: CASSLDSGLAGYNEQFF. The CDR3 DNA is TGTGCCAGCAGCTTAGATTCGGGACTAGCGGGATACAATGAGCAGTTCTTC.

The V and J genes are TRBV11-2 and TRBJ2-7, with D perhaps matching TRBD2 (5 bases). Germline assignment: CDR1 SGHAT and CDR2 FQNNGV. The CDR3 has 12 amino acids. Trimming took 1 base from V and 6 from J, leaving 7 bases between them. Written as DNA, the CDR3 is TGTGCCAGCAGCTTAGGGCGGGTCGAGCAGTACTTC. It translates to CASSLGRVEQYF. Using reference TRBV11-2 and TRBJ2-7 for the parts outside the CDR3, the full variable domain is EAGVAQSPRYKIIEKRQSVAFWCNPISGHATLYWYQQILGQGPKLLIQFQNNGVVDDSQLPKDRFSAERLKGVDSTLKIQPAKLEDSAVYLCASSLGRVEQYFGPGTRLTVT.

This chain uses TRBV6-1 with TRBJ1-1; D possibly corresponds to TRBD1 (5 bases). CDR3 size: 16 residues. The V end was cut by 3 bases, the J end by 1 base, with 15 bases between. Germline V CDR1 and CDR2: MNHNS, SASEGT. The DNA for the CDR3 is TGTGCCAGCAGTGACGGTGGAAGGGGAGGGAACACTGAAGCTTTCTTT. It translates to CASSDGGRGGNTEAFF.

The rearrangement joins TRBV10-3 to TRBJ1-4; the D is unclear. CDR1 and CDR2 (germline): ENHRY, SYGVKD. Between the trimmed V and J ends, which lost 0 bases and 5 bases, there was a span of 13 bases. The CDR3 runs to 16 residues. The CDR3 loop reads CAISESKRGLNEKLFF. In nucleotides, the CDR3 is TGTGCCATCAGTGAGTCTAAGCGCGGGCTGAATGAAAAACTGTTTTTT.

This clone was recorded a few times. The CDR3 protein is CASSLEGQGRYGYTF. DNA for the CDR3: TGTGCCAGCAGCTTGGAAGGACAGGGCCGCTATGGCTACACCTTC. The chain joins TRBV5-4 to TRBJ1-2; 8 bases match TRBD1. The V gene's germline CDR1 is SGHNT and CDR2 YYREEE (reference sequence). This CDR3 is built from 15 residues. Trimming removed 0 bases from V and 4 bases from J; junction bases left unmatched: 5. Full variable domain (rest looked up from reference TRBV5-4 and TRBJ1-2): ETGVTQSPTHLIKTRGQQVTLRCSSQSGHNTVSWYQQALGQGPQFIFQYYREEENGRGNFPPRFSGLQFPNYSSELNVNALELDDSALYLCASSLEGQGRYGYTFGSGTRLTVV.

V usage is TRBV7-9 and J usage is TRBJ2-7, with 15 bases lining up with TRBD2. The germline CDR1 and CDR2 sequences are SEHNR and FQNEAQ (reference sequence). There are 15 residues in the CDR3. The V and J ends lost 5 bases and 6 bases, in that order; junction bases with no gene match: 5. CDR3 bases: TGTGCCAGCAGCAGAGGACTAGCGGGAGGGAGCGAGCAGTACTTC. As protein: CASSRGLAGGSEQYF.

The chain combines TRBV25-1 with TRBJ1-2, with no clear D. V lost 0 bases and J lost 10, with 9 bases in between. The CDR3 length is 12 residues. CDR1 and CDR2 (germline): MGHDK, SYGVNS. CDR3 DNA sequence: TGTGCCAGCAGTGAATATGGTCAGTTCTACACCTTC. Its translation is CASSEYGQFYTF.

This chain links TRBV6-6 with TRBJ1-1; D gene uncertain. The CDR3 length is 15 residues. Germline-derived CDR1 and CDR2 are MNHNY and SVGAGI (reference sequence). Deletions cut 3 bases from V and 0 bases from J, with 11 bases between. CDR3 amino acids: CASSYPRIMNTEAFF. The CDR3 region has the DNA TGTGCCAGCAGTTATCCCAGGATCATGAACACTGAAGCTTTCTTT.

This clone has more than one count but fewer than ten. The V and J genes are TRBV6-6 and TRBJ1-3; D is perhaps TRBD1 (5 bases). This CDR3 contains 16 residues. Trimming took 7 bases from V and 2 from J, leaving 18 bases between them. Germline CDR1 and CDR2: MNHNY and SVGAGI (reference sequence). The CDR3 DNA is TGTGCCAGCACCCAAGGGGAGGGTAGACCTGGAAACACCATATATTTT. Its translation: CASTQGEGRPGNTIYF.

As regards this clone: The junction does not match germline at one end; this may be a read error. Other nucleotide sequences in the sample specify the same CDR3. This chain connects TRBV2 to TRBJ2-3; 8 positions agree with TRBD1. Germline-derived CDR1 and CDR2 are SNHLY and FYNNEI. CDR3 length: 15 amino acids. The CDR3 coding sequence is TGTGCCAGCAGCGATCTAGACAGGGGCACGGATACGCAGTATTTT. Amino acids: CASSDLDRGTDTQYF. The full variable domain, its missing parts supplied by reference TRBV2 and TRBJ2-3, is EPEVTQTPSHQVTQMGQEVILRCVPISNHLYFYWYRQILGQKVEFLVSFYNNEISEKSEIFDDQFSVERPDGSNFTLKIRSTKLEDSAMYFCASSDLDRGTDTQYFGPGTRLTVL.

This clone was observed a handful of times. Other nucleotide sequences in the sample specify the same CDR3. V and J are TRBV6-5 and TRBJ2-7; D uncertain. V was trimmed by 0 bases and J by 1 base, leaving 10 bases between them. This CDR3 contains 15 residues. The germline V gene has CDR1 MNHEY and CDR2 SVGAGI. The CDR3 nucleotides read TGTGCCAGCAGTTACTCGTTTGGCGGATCCTACGAGCAGTACTTC. It specifies CASSYSFGGSYEQYF.

The J gene is TRBJ2-1, the V gene TRBV2; unclear D gene. V lost 5 bases and J lost 2, with 16 bases in between. The CDR3 is 16 amino acids. CDR1 is SNHLY, CDR2 FYNNEI, per germline. The CDR3 here is CASSPQVQLTYNEQFF. The CDR3, as DNA: TGTGCCAGCAGTCCTCAGGTCCAGCTCACCTACAATGAGCAGTTCTTC.

The chain employs TRBV5-8 and TRBJ1-1; D possibly corresponds to TRBD1 (6 bases). The CDR3 totals 15 residues. Germline V lookup: CDR1 SGHTS, CDR2 YDEGEE. The V gene lost 4 bases and the J gene lost 2 bases, with 15 bases spanning the gap. The CDR3 is CASSRRGGANTEAFF. The DNA for the CDR3 is TGTGCCAGCAGCAGGCGGGGGGGGGCAAACACTGAAGCTTTCTTT.

The V gene is TRBV7-3, the J gene TRBJ1-1, with 7 bases aligning to TRBD1. The CDR3 covers 14 residues. Losses at the gene ends were 2 bases for V and 5 bases for J; bases not matched to a gene: 5. Germline V CDR1 and CDR2: SGHTA, FQGTGA. The CDR3 is CASSLDPRGTEAFF. CDR3 nucleotides: TGTGCCAGCAGCTTAGATCCCAGGGGGACTGAAGCTTTCTTT.

This rearrangement joins TRBV30 to TRBJ2-3, with D perhaps TRBD1 (6 bases). The CDR3 consists of 14 residues. CDR1 and CDR2 (germline): GTSNPN, SVGIG (reference sequence). The V gene lost 3 bases and the J gene lost 3 bases, with 13 bases spanning the gap. The CDR3 reads CAWSLGQGTDTQYF. The CDR3 DNA follows: TGTGCCTGGAGCCTAGGGCAGGGGACAGATACGCAGTATTTT.

This chain links TRBV28 with TRBJ1-1, with a possible D match to TRBD1 (5 bases). This CDR3 comprises 15 residues. Trimming shortened V by 6 bases and J by 3 bases, and 17 bases separated the two germline ends. CDR1 and CDR2 from the germline V gene are MDHEN and SYDVKM. The CDR3, as DNA: TGTGCCAGCAGCACCGTTCGGGGGAGGGACACTGAAGCTTTCTTT. This sequence encodes CASSTVRGRDTEAFF.

The CDR3 reads CATSPWGTDKYEQYF. The CDR3 nucleotides are TGTGCCACTTCTCCCTGGGGGACAGACAAATACGAGCAGTACTTC. The chain links TRBV19 to TRBJ2-7; 7 bases agree with TRBD1. Unmatched junction bases numbered 16, after V lost 10 bases and J lost 4 bases. The CDR3 length is 15 residues. Germline V gene sequence: CDR1 LNHDA, CDR2 SQIVND (reference sequence).

The rearrangement links TRBV7-9 to TRBJ1-1; the D is unclear. CDR1 and CDR2 from the germline V gene are SEHNR and FQNEAQ (reference sequence). This CDR3 is 13 amino acids long. Trimming stripped 6 bases from V and 1 base from J, with 9 bases between. The CDR3 sequence: CASRDWANTEAFF. CDR3 sequence (DNA): TGTGCCAGCAGGGACTGGGCGAACACTGAAGCTTTCTTT.

V is TRBV10-2 and J is TRBJ2-5; 9 nucleotides align to TRBD2. Looked up from germline, CDR1 is WSHSY and CDR2 is SAAADI. The CDR3 contains 15 residues. J lost 5 bases, V lost 7 bases, and 11 bases had no gene match. CDR3 nucleotides: TGCGCCAGCAACAGAGTAGCGGGGGTGGGGGAGACCCAGTACTTC. It yields the protein CASNRVAGVGETQYF.